The T cell receptor (beta chain) described here comes from a study of blood T cell repertoires in COVID-19. Study overall: Sources were T cells, B-cell-depleted T cells, or PBMCs; the material itself was cDNA or gDNA.

The CDR3 extends over 14 amino acids. With V trimmed by 5 bases and J by 14 bases, 9 bases remained unmatched. Germline V gives CDR1 SGHAT, CDR2 FQNNGV. Some clones are missing from TCRdb's copy, which holds only in-frame ones; the method was immunoSEQ multiplex PCR. The sample gives under 80,000 clones, around 83% of which show up once; 5.5% to 7.5% is in the top ten. Input material: peripheral blood. V usage is TRBV11-2 and J usage is TRBJ1-6; 10 bases map to TRBD1. This TCR derives from a woman aged 55 to 70 with acute or convalescent COVID-19. The CDR3 region is CASSHEAGTGALHF. In DNA form, the CDR3 reads TGTGCCAGCAGCCATGAAGCCGGGACAGGGGCCCTCCACTTT.